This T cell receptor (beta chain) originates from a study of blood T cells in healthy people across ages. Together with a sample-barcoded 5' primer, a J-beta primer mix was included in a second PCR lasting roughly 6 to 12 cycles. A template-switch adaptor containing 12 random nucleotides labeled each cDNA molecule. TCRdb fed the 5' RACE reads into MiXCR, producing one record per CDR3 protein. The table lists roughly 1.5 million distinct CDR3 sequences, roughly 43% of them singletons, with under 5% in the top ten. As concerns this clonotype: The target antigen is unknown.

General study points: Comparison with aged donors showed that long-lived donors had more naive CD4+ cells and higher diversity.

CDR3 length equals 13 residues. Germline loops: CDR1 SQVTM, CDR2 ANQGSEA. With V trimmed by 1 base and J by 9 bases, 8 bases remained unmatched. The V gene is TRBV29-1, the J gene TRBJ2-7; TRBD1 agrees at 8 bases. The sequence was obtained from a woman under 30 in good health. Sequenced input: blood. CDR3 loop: CSVEGGQVSGQYF. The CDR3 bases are TGCAGCGTTGAAGGGGGACAGGTGTCTGGGCAGTACTTC.